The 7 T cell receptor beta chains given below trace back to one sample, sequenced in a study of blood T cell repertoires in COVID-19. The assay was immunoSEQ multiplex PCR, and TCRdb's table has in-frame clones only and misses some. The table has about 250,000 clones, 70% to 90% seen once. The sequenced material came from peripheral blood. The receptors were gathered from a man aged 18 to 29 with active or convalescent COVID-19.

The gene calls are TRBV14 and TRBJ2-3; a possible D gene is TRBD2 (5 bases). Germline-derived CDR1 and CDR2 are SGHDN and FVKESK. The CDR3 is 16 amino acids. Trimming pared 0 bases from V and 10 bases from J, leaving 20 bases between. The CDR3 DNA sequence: TGTGCCAGCAGCCAAGACGAGCGGACTTTGAGAGTTGCGCAGTATTTT. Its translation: CASSQDERTLRVAQYF.

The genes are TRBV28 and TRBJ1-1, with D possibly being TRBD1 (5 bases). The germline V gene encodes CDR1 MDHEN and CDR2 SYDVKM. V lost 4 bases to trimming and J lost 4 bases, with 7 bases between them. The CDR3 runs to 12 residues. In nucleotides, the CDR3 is TGTGCCAGCAGTTCAGGGATCACTGAAGCTTTCTTT. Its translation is CASSSGITEAFF.

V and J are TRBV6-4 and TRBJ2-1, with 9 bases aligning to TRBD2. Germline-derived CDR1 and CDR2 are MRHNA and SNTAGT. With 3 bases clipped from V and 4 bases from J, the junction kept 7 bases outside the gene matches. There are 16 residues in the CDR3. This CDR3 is CASSEAGGPPYNEQFF. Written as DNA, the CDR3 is TGTGCCAGCAGTGAGGCGGGAGGGCCCCCTTACAATGAGCAGTTCTTC.

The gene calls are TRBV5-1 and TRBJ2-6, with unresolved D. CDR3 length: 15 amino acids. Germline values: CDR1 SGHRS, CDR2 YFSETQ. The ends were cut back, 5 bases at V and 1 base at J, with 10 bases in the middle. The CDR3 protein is CASREWVSGANVLTF. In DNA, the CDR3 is TGCGCCAGCAGGGAGTGGGTATCTGGGGCCAACGTCCTGACTTTC.

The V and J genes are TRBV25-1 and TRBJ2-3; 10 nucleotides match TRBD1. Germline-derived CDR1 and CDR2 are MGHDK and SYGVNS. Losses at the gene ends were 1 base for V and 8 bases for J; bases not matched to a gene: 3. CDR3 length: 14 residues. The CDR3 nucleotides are TGTGCCAGCAGTGAATCCGGGACAGGGGTTACGCAGTATTTT. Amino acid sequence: CASSESGTGVTQYF.

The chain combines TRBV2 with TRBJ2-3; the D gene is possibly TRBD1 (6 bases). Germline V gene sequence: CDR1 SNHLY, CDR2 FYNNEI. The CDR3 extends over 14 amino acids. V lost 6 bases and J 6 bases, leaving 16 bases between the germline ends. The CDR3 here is CASSDPTGGDTQYF. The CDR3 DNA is TGTGCCAGCAGCGACCCGACAGGTGGGGATACGCAGTATTTT.

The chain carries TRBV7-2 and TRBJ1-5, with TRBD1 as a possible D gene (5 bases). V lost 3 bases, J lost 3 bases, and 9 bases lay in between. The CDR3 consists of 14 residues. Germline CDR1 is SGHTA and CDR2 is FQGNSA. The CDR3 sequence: CASSFDSPNQPQHF. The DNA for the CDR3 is TGTGCCAGCAGCTTTGACAGTCCCAATCAGCCCCAGCATTTT.